This T cell receptor beta chain was obtained from a study of blood T cell repertoires in COVID-19. V lost 8 bases, J lost 4 bases, and 14 bases lay in between. From germline, CDR1 is SQVTM and CDR2 ANQGSEA. The CDR3 has 12 amino acids. Using immunoSEQ multiplex PCR, the repertoire was profiled, and TCRdb retains in-frame clones only, with some absent. The sample yields about 380,000 clones, more than 75% seen once. J is TRBJ1-2 and V is TRBV29-1; D is possibly TRBD1 (6 bases). This sequence originates from a woman aged 18-30 years who had recovered from COVID-19. The sample comprised PBMCs or T cells enriched from blood (not recorded which). The CDR3 DNA reads TGCAGCACCCGGACAGATTTCTATGGCTACACCTTC. Its protein product is CSTRTDFYGYTF.